The next 11 T cell receptor beta chains were all read from a single sample in a study of blood T cell repertoires in COVID-19. Sequencing was performed with immunoSEQ multiplex PCR; in TCRdb, only in-frame clones are kept and a portion is missing. The sample consists of about 210,000 clones, about 88% of them appearing once. Sequencing was performed on peripheral blood. Receptor source: a woman in her 40s with acute or convalescent COVID-19.

The rearrangement joins TRBV4-1 to TRBJ1-1; 10 bases match TRBD1. V was clipped by 4 bases and J by 6 bases; unmatched bases: 8. Germline V gives CDR1 MGHRA, CDR2 YSYEKL. The CDR3 consists of 15 residues. CDR3 amino acids: CASSRQTGGGSEAFF. The DNA of the CDR3 is TGCGCCAGCAGCCGTCAGACAGGGGGCGGCTCTGAAGCTTTCTTT.

This clone was counted a single time. J is TRBJ2-1 and V is TRBV4-2, with 11 nucleotides matching TRBD2. This CDR3 has 16 residues. With V trimmed by 1 base and J by 4 bases, 3 bases remained unmatched. Germline V gene sequence: CDR1 LGHNA, CDR2 YNFKEQ. The CDR3 reads CASSQAASGGYNEQFF. DNA for the CDR3: TGTGCCAGCAGCCAAGCGGCTAGCGGGGGGTACAATGAGCAGTTCTTC.

Here the CDR3 reads CASSYPGNQPQHF. The CDR3 bases are TGTGCCAGCAGCTATCCCGGCAATCAGCCCCAGCATTTT. The genes are TRBV12-3 or TRBV12-4 and TRBJ1-5; D gene unclear. This CDR3 region has 13 residues. Deletions cut 6 bases from V and 2 bases from J, with 8 bases between.

This chain uses TRBV29-1 with TRBJ2-2, with 7 bases that match TRBD1. Unmatched junction bases numbered 3, after V lost 5 bases and J lost 0 bases. The germline CDR1 and CDR2 sequences are SQVTM and ANQGSEA. The CDR3 consists of 14 residues. The CDR3 loop reads CSVRRGPNTGELFF. CDR3 nucleotides: TGCAGCGTTCGTAGGGGGCCGAACACCGGGGAGCTGTTTTTT.

The V and J genes are TRBV6-5 and TRBJ1-2, with TRBD1 matching 7 bases. Germline V gene sequence: CDR1 MNHEY, CDR2 SVGAGI. J gave up 11 bases and V 6 bases, and 12 bases lay outside the gene matches. This CDR3 has 13 residues. CDR3 DNA: TGTGCCAGCAGCAAAATAATACAGGGGAATTACACCTTC. Protein product: CASSKIIQGNYTF.

The rearrangement uses TRBV4-1 and TRBJ2-5, with D tentatively TRBD1 (6 bases). Trimming left V 4 bases short and J 4 bases short, with 7 bases between. The length of the CDR3 is 12 residues. Germline V gene lookup returns CDR1 MGHRA and CDR2 YSYEKL. CDR3 sequence (DNA): TGCGCCAGCAGCCCCAGGGGAGAGACCCAGTACTTC. Encoded protein: CASSPRGETQYF.

This clone was found a few times. The chain uses TRBV18 and TRBJ1-1; perhaps TRBD1 as D (6 bases). Germline-derived CDR1 and CDR2 are KGHSH and LQKENI. Deletions cut 8 bases from V and 8 bases from J, with 21 bases between. The CDR3 runs 14 residues. The CDR3 DNA sequence: TGTGCCAGCACCCGGACGGACAGAATGCGGGAAGCTTTCTTT. Its translation: CASTRTDRMREAFF.

V and J are TRBV5-1 and TRBJ2-3; 10 nucleotides line up with TRBD1. Unmatched junction bases numbered 3, after V lost 0 bases and J lost 5 bases. CDR3 length: 15 amino acids. Germline V gene data show CDR1 as SGHRS and CDR2 as YFSETQ. The CDR3 coding sequence is TGCGCCAGCAGCTTGGGACAGGGGGCGATAGATACGCAGTATTTT. The encoded protein is CASSLGQGAIDTQYF.

This chain connects TRBV6-5 to TRBJ2-7, with D perhaps TRBD1 (6 bases). The V gene lost 5 bases and the J gene lost 4 bases, with 12 bases spanning the gap. The CDR3 runs to 13 residues. Germline V gene lookup returns CDR1 MNHEY and CDR2 SVGAGI. The CDR3 DNA reads TGTGCCAGCAGTCAGGACAGCTATTACGAGCAGTACGTC. Its protein product is CASSQDSYYEQYV.

This clone was detected a few times. The chain links TRBV15 to TRBJ2-7, with 7 bases identical to TRBD2. V gave up 9 bases and J gave up 0 bases; unmatched junction bases: 5. This CDR3 spans 13 amino acids. Germline lookup yields CDR1 LNHNV and CDR2 YYDKDF (reference sequence). The CDR3 loop reads CATQRDYSYEQYV. The DNA for the CDR3 is TGTGCCACTCAGCGGGACTACTCCTACGAGCAGTACGTC.

This clone was recorded only once. The CDR3 DNA reads TGCGCCAGCAGTGATTTCGGGGGTTCCAGCGGTAATGAAAAACTGTTTTTT. Translating it yields CASSDFGGSSGNEKLFF. The chain couples TRBV10-2 to TRBJ1-4, with TRBD1 as a possible D gene (5 bases). The CDR3 length is 17 residues. The V gene's germline CDR1 is WSHSY and CDR2 SAAADI. The V gene lost 3 bases and the J gene lost 4 bases, with 18 bases spanning the gap.